A selection of T cell receptor beta chains follows, all from one sample in a study of blood T cell repertoires in COVID-19. Sequencing used immunoSEQ multiplex PCR; TCRdb keeps in-frame clones, though not all of them. The data hold tens of thousands of clones, with around 90% observed a single time. The sequencing sample was made of peripheral blood. All receptors derive from a human donor in a cohort sampled during active COVID-19. Both conserved end residues are part of each CDR3. Fields, in order: clone size, D gene, V gene, J gene, CDR3 DNA, CDR3 protein. The D gene is left open where the match is weak. The size entry is marked missing in some rows and otherwise reads once, few, many or a size class.

>.|TRBD1|TRBV5-1|TRBJ1-5
TGCGCCAGCAGCGGAGGGACAGGTAATCAGCCCCAGCATTTT
CASSGGTGNQPQHF
>.|.|TRBV11-3|TRBJ2-1
TGTGCCAGCAGCGGCTCGACGGGGAATGAGCAGTTCTTC
CASSGSTGNEQFF
>.|.|TRBV12-3/TRBV12-4|TRBJ2-5
TGTGCCAGCAGTCTAGCGCGCCAAGAGACCCAGTACTTC
CASSLARQETQYF
>.|TRBD2|TRBV5-1|TRBJ2-3
TGCGCCAGCAGCTCGGGACTAGCGGGGAGCACAGATACGCAGTATTTT
CASSSGLAGSTDTQYF
>.|.|TRBV3-1/TRBV3-2|TRBJ2-2
TGTGCCAGCAGCCAAGACAATCAACTAGTCGCGAACACCGGGGAGCTGTTTTTT
CASSQDNQLVANTGELFF
>.|.|TRBV7-2|TRBJ2-2
TGTGCCAGCAGCACCCGGACAGCCGGGGAGCTGTTTTTT
CASSTRTAGELFF
>once|.|TRBV6-5|TRBJ1-2
TGTGCCAGCACCGAGGGGCTACGCGGGGGCTATGGCTACACCTTC
CASTEGLRGGYGYTF
>.|.|TRBV7-2|TRBJ2-7
TGTGCCAGCAGCTTAGTCGGGTCGGGGGCCTACGAGCAGTACTTC
CASSLVGSGAYEQYF
>.|TRBD2|TRBV6-5|TRBJ2-2
TGTGCCAGCAGGGGGGGGACCGGGGAGCTGTTTTTT
CASRGGTGELFF
>.|.|TRBV30|TRBJ2-2
TGTGCCTGGTGGCGGAGGAGCACCGGGGAGCTGTTTTTT
CAWWRRSTGELFF
>.|.|TRBV5-1|TRBJ2-1
TGCGCCAGCAGCTTGGGAGGTGATGAGCAGTTCTTC
CASSLGGDEQFF
>.|.|TRBV29-1|TRBJ2-2
TGCAGCGTTTCAGACACCGGGGAGCTGTTTTTT
CSVSDTGELFF
>many|TRBD1|TRBV27|TRBJ2-3
TGTGCCAGCGGAGACAGGGTCGGGACAGATACGCAGTATTTT
CASGDRVGTDTQYF
>.|.|TRBV9|TRBJ2-7
TGTGCCAGCAGCGTAGACGGCCGGTCGGGGGAGCAGTACTTC
CASSVDGRSGEQYF
>few|.|TRBV2|TRBJ2-1
TGTGCCAGCAGTTCCCAGGGTGGAAATGAGCAGTTCTTC
CASSSQGGNEQFF
>few|.|TRBV3-1/TRBV3-2|TRBJ2-1
TGTGCCAGCAGCCAAGATATCGGACAGCCCTACAATGAGCAGTTCTTC
CASSQDIGQPYNEQFF
>once|.|TRBV6-2/TRBV6-3|TRBJ1-6
TGTGCCAGCAGTTACTCATCCGGTTCAAGCTCCTATAATTCACCCCTCCACTTT
CASSYSSGSSSYNSPLHF
>.|.|TRBV12-5|TRBJ2-3
TGTGCTAGTGGTTTGGTACAGAGCGGGTGGGGCACAGATACGCAGTATTTT
CASGLVQSGWGTDTQYF
>many|TRBD1|TRBV30|TRBJ1-4
TGTGCCTGGAGCAACCTCCCTACCGGGACAGCAAATGAAAAACTGTTTTTT
CAWSNLPTGTANEKLFF
>.|TRBD1|TRBV18|TRBJ1-2
TGTGCCAGCTCACCCGGGACAGCGCCCAACTATGGCTACACCTTC
CASSPGTAPNYGYTF
>.|.|TRBV18|TRBJ1-2
TGTGCCAGCTCACCTAATCTCGGGGGCTACACCTTC
CASSPNLGGYTF
>.|.|TRBV5-8|TRBJ1-2
TGTGCCAGCAGCTTGTCCGGGAATAACTATGGCTACACCTTC
CASSLSGNNYGYTF